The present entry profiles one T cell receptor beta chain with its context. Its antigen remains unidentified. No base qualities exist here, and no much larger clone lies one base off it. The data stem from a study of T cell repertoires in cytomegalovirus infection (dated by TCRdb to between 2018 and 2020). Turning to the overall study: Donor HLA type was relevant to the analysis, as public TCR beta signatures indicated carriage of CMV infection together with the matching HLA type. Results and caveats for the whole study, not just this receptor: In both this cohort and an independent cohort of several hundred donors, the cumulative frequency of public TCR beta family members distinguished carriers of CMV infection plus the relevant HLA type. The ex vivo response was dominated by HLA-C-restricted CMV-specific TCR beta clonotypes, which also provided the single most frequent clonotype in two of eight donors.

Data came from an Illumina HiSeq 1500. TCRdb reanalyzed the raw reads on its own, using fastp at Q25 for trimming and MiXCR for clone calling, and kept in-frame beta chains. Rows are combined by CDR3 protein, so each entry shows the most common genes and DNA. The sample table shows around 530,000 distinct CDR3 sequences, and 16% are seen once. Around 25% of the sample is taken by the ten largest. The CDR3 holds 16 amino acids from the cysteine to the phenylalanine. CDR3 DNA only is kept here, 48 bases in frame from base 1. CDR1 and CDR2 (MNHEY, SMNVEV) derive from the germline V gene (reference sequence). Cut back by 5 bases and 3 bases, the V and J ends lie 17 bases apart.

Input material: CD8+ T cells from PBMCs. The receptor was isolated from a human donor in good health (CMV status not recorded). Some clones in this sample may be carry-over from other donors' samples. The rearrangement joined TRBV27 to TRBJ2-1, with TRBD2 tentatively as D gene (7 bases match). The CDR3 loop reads CASSPNGGGLYNEQFF. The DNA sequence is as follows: TGTGCCAGCAGTCCCAATGGGGGGGGCCTCTACAATGAGCAGTTCTTC.